This T cell receptor (beta chain) appears in the sequencing data of a study of T cells expressing NK-cell markers. The cDNA for TCR beta came from 5'RACE template switching with UMIs. From its re-call of the 5' RACE reads, TCRdb lists each CDR3 protein once, without DNA. The sample's table shows roughly 430,000 distinct CDR3 sequences. This CDR3 spans 15 amino acids. The germline V gene encodes CDR1 SEHNR and CDR2 FQNEAQ (reference sequence). The sample was blood T cells: a sorted CD56 or NKG2C T cell subset, CD4+ or CD8+ T cells, or bulk PBMC T cells (not recorded which). The source of this sequence is a woman aged 18 to 75 in good health. This chain uses TRBV7-9 with TRBJ2-5; TCRdb indicates TRBD1, and absent DNA this call remains unverified. CDR3 region: CASSLAAGMVETQYF.